The 20 T cell receptor beta chains below were found in one sample sequenced in a study of blood T cell repertoires in COVID-19. Using immunoSEQ multiplex PCR, the repertoire was profiled, and TCRdb retains in-frame clones only, with some absent. This table holds over 200,000 clones, over 70% found once. Sequenced material: peripheral blood. The receptor source for this set is a man aged 40-49 years with active or convalescent COVID-19.

V usage is TRBV29-1 and J usage is TRBJ1-2; tentatively, D is TRBD1 (6 bases). The length of the CDR3 is 12 residues. V dropped 5 bases and J dropped 2 bases, with 9 bases sitting between them. Germline CDR1 SQVTM, CDR2 ANQGSEA. CDR3 in amino acids: CSVTTGNYGYTF. The CDR3 DNA reads as TGCAGCGTTACCACAGGGAACTATGGCTACACCTTC.

The rearrangement joins TRBV4-3 to TRBJ1-5; D uncertain. There are 15 residues in the CDR3. Germline V lookup: CDR1 LGHNA, CDR2 YSLEER. The V and J ends lost 1 base and 3 bases respectively, with 10 bases between them. This CDR3 is CASSQAVWANQPQHF. Written as DNA, the CDR3 is TGCGCCAGCAGCCAAGCGGTCTGGGCCAATCAGCCCCAGCATTTT.

This chain joins TRBV12-3 or TRBV12-4 and TRBJ2-2, with D hard to call. This CDR3 comprises 12 residues. With 7 bases removed from V and 3 bases from J, the gap between germline ends came to 6 bases. CDR3 amino acids: CASKADTGELFF. CDR3 nucleotides: TGTGCCAGCAAGGCGGACACCGGGGAGCTGTTTTTT.

This sequence joins TRBV2 and TRBJ1-3; D may be TRBD1 (5 bases). Germline V gene sequence: CDR1 SNHLY, CDR2 FYNNEI. V lost 6 bases, J lost 0 bases, and 9 bases lay in between. The CDR3 spans 14 residues. Written as DNA, the CDR3 is TGTGCCAGCAGAATTCAGGGCTCTGGAAACACCATATATTTT. The encoded protein is CASRIQGSGNTIYF. The full variable domain, in which reference TRBV2 and TRBJ1-3 provide the parts outside the CDR3, is EPEVTQTPSHQVTQMGQEVILRCVPISNHLYFYWYRQILGQKVEFLVSFYNNEISEKSEIFDDQFSVERPDGSNFTLKIRSTKLEDSAMYFCASRIQGSGNTIYFGEGSWLTVV.

This clone was observed a single time. The V gene is TRBV4-3, the J gene TRBJ2-1; TRBD1 is a possible D gene (6 bases). CDR1 and CDR2 (germline): LGHNA, YSLEER. The germline V and J ends were trimmed by 0 bases and 9 bases, with 15 bases remaining between them. This CDR3 spans 15 amino acids. CDR3: CASSQDRGPWFEQFF. The DNA of the CDR3 is TGCGCCAGCAGCCAAGACAGGGGTCCCTGGTTTGAGCAGTTCTTC.

The chain combines TRBV5-6 with TRBJ1-1; 7 bases line up with TRBD1. Per germline, CDR1 SGHDT and CDR2 YYEEEE. This CDR3 spans 14 amino acids. The V and J ends lost 3 bases and 3 bases, in that order; junction bases with no gene match: 5. The CDR3 coding sequence is TGTGCCAGCAGCTCAACAGGGGCCTACACTGAAGCTTTCTTT. Translation: CASSSTGAYTEAFF.

The chain is built from TRBV6-6 and TRBJ2-7; D is undetermined. V lost 2 bases to trimming and J lost 1 base, with 12 bases between them. CDR1 is MNHNY and CDR2 is SVGAGI in the germline V gene (reference sequence). This CDR3 has 15 residues. The CDR3 loop reads CASSYRPRSSYEQYF. CDR3 in DNA: TGTGCCAGCAGTTACCGTCCCCGTAGTTCCTACGAGCAGTACTTC.

This sequence joins TRBV27 and TRBJ1-2; D is ambiguous. The CDR3 runs 17 residues. V lost 2 bases and J 5 bases, leaving 21 bases between the germline ends. Looked up from germline, CDR1 is MNHEY and CDR2 is SMNVEV (reference sequence). The CDR3 loop reads CASSLLSRQATIYGYTF. CDR3 bases: TGTGCCAGCAGTTTACTTAGTAGGCAGGCGACTATTTATGGCTACACCTTC.

V and J are TRBV5-6 and TRBJ1-4; the match to TRBD1 covers 8 bases. The germline V gene encodes CDR1 SGHDT and CDR2 YYEEEE. The V segment lost 4 bases and the J segment 7 bases; nucleotides outside the gene matches: 9. This CDR3 comprises 15 residues. CDR3 nucleotides: TGTGCCAGCAGCAGGGGACAGGCAGGGAGTGAAAAACTGTTTTTT. This sequence encodes CASSRGQAGSEKLFF.

This clone was observed a single time. The chain has TRBV5-4 and TRBJ2-7; TRBD2 is a possible D gene (6 bases). Germline assignment: CDR1 SGHNT and CDR2 YYREEE (reference sequence). This CDR3 is built from 13 residues. V was trimmed by 4 bases and J by 5 bases, leaving 13 bases between them. CDR3 sequence (DNA): TGTGCCAGCAGCCGGAGGGGAGAGGACGAGCAGTACTTC. Translated: CASSRRGEDEQYF.

The chain is built from TRBV30 and TRBJ1-2; 7 nucleotides agree with TRBD1. The CDR3 is 14 amino acids. Germline V CDR1 and CDR2: GTSNPN, SVGIG (reference sequence). V gave up 2 bases and J gave up 4 bases; unmatched junction bases: 7. The CDR3 is CAWSTAGGTYGYTF. Written as DNA, the CDR3 is TGTGCCTGGAGTACGGCAGGGGGTACCTATGGCTACACCTTC.

The V and J genes are TRBV11-2 and TRBJ2-5, with 7 nucleotides matching TRBD1. The V gene's germline CDR1 is SGHAT and CDR2 FQNNGV. This CDR3 spans 15 amino acids. V dropped 6 bases and J dropped 5; count of bases not matched to a gene: 12. CDR3 bases: TGTGCCAGCAGGTCCGGGTTTAGGGGGCTTGAGACCCAGTACTTC. It codes for CASRSGFRGLETQYF. The full variable domain, in which reference TRBV11-2 and TRBJ2-5 provide the parts outside the CDR3, is EAGVAQSPRYKIIEKRQSVAFWCNPISGHATLYWYQQILGQGPKLLIQFQNNGVVDDSQLPKDRFSAERLKGVDSTLKIQPAKLEDSAVYLCASRSGFRGLETQYFGPGTRLLVL.

V usage is TRBV5-4 and J usage is TRBJ2-3; D is undetermined. Per germline, CDR1 SGHNT and CDR2 YYREEE (reference sequence). The ends were cut back, 0 bases at V and 6 bases at J, with 11 bases in the middle. There are 14 residues in the CDR3. CDR3 coding DNA: TGTGCCAGCAGCTTGGACGGTCTCGGGGATACGCAGTATTTT. Protein: CASSLDGLGDTQYF.

The chain links TRBV24-1 to TRBJ1-1; 8 nucleotides align to TRBD1. With 7 bases clipped from V and 5 bases from J, the junction kept 5 bases outside the gene matches. This CDR3 is 13 amino acids long. Germline CDR1 is KGHDR and CDR2 is SFDVKD. The CDR3 region is CATRFDRGTEAFF. Here the CDR3 DNA reads TGTGCCACCAGATTCGACAGGGGAACTGAAGCTTTCTTT.

V is TRBV4-2 and J is TRBJ1-5; no clear D gene. This CDR3 has 15 residues. Germline V CDR1 and CDR2: LGHNA, YNFKEQ. V lost 0 bases and J lost 3, with 9 bases in between. The CDR3 here is CASSQDLGFNQPQHF. CDR3 DNA sequence: TGTGCCAGCAGCCAAGATCTCGGGTTCAATCAGCCCCAGCATTTT.

The rearrangement links TRBV30 to TRBJ1-1; D uncertain. Germline V lookup: CDR1 GTSNPN, CDR2 SVGIG (reference sequence). V lost 5 bases and J lost 5, with 9 bases in between. The CDR3 runs 11 residues. This CDR3 reads CAWGSATEAFF. Written as DNA, the CDR3 is TGTGCCTGGGGGAGTGCAACTGAAGCTTTCTTT.

The chain carries TRBV4-1 and TRBJ1-2; 9 bases are a match to TRBD1. V shed 1 base, J shed 2 bases, and the junction held 8 bases outside the gene matches. Germline V gene data show CDR1 as MGHRA and CDR2 as YSYEKL. The CDR3 length is 17 residues. The CDR3 bases are TGCGCCAGCAGCCAAGTAGGACAGGGGATTACCAACTATGGCTACACCTTC. This codes for CASSQVGQGITNYGYTF.

This sequence joins TRBV7-2 and TRBJ2-1; 12 nucleotides line up with TRBD1. CDR3 length equals 16 residues. Germline V gene sequence: CDR1 SGHTA, CDR2 FQGNSA. The J segment lost 8 bases and the V segment lost 0 bases, leaving 5 bases of the junction unmatched. The CDR3 protein is CASSLAWGQGAHEQFF. The CDR3 nucleotides are TGTGCCAGCAGCTTAGCCTGGGGACAGGGGGCCCATGAGCAGTTCTTC.

This clone was seen just once. This CDR3 reads CASSDGWGRTSYEQYF. CDR3 DNA sequence: TGTGCCAGCAGTGATGGGTGGGGGCGAACATCCTACGAGCAGTACTTC. The rearrangement uses TRBV6-1 and TRBJ2-7; perhaps TRBD1 as D (6 bases). CDR3 length: 16 amino acids. Per the germline V gene, CDR1 is MNHNS and CDR2 is SASEGT. V lost 3 bases and J lost 1, with 16 bases in between.

The V call is TRBV6-5, the J call TRBJ1-1; D perhaps matches TRBD1 (6 bases). The CDR3 is made up of 11 amino acids. Germline lookup yields CDR1 MNHEY and CDR2 SVGAGI. V dropped 6 bases and J dropped 6 bases, with 8 bases sitting between them. The CDR3, as DNA: TGTGCCAGCAGCGGGGGGCCTGAAGCTTTCTTT. It yields the protein CASSGGPEAFF.